This TCR delta chain was profiled in a study of gamma-delta chains in newborns, infants, children. Overall study: Polyclonal expansion of innate γδ T cells after birth follows microbial exposure.

From germline, CDR1 is TSWWSYY and CDR2 QGS. The ends lost 1 base at V and 0 bases at J; junction bases unmatched: 14. The CDR3 runs to 20 residues. This clone was counted a few times. TCRdb reprocessed the reads through CATT. Of around 4,100 delta-chain clones in the sample, about 45% are singletons; the top ten hold roughly 8.6%. The V call is TRDV1, the J call TRDJ1; 10 nucleotides align to TRDD3. Sequenced material: blood, taken at week 6. This clonotype was sampled from a child who was a newborn, infant or young child, either healthy, febrile or measles-vaccinated (not recorded which). The CDR3, as DNA: TGTGCTCTTGGGGAACGGGGCTGGGGGATAGGAGGCCTTTACACCGATAAACTCATCTTT. Protein sequence: CALGERGWGIGGLYTDKLIF.